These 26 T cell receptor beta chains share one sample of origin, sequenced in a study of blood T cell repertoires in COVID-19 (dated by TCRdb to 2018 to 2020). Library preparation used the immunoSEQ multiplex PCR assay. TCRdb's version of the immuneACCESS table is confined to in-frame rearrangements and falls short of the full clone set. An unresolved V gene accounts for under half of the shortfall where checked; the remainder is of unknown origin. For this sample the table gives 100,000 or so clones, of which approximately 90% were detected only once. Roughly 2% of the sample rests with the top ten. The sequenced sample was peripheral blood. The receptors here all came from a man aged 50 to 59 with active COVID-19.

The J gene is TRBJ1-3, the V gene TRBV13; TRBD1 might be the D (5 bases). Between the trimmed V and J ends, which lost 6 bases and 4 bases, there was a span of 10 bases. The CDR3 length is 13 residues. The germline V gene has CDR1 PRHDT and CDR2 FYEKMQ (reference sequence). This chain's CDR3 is CASRRTSGNTIYF. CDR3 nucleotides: TGTGCCAGCAGGAGGACATCGGGAAACACCATATATTTT.

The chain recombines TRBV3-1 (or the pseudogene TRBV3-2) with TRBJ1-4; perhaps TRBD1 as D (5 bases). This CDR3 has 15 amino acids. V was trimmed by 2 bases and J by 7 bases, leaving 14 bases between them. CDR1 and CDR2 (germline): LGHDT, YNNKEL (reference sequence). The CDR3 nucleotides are TGTGCCAGCAGCCAAACCCCGCGACAGAGTGAAAAACTGTTTTTT. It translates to CASSQTPRQSEKLFF.

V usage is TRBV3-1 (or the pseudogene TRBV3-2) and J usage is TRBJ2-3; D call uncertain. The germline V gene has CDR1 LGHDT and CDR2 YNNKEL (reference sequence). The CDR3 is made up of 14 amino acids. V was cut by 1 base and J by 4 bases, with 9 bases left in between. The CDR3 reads CASSQGLDSDTQYF. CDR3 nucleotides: TGTGCCAGCAGCCAAGGCCTAGATTCAGATACGCAGTATTTT.

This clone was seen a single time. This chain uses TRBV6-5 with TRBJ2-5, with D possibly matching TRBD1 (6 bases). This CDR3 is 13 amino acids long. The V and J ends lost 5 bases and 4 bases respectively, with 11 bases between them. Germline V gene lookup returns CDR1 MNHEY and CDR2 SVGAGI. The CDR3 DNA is TGTGCCAGCAGTCTGTCCAGGGGAGAGACCCAGTACTTC. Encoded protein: CASSLSRGETQYF.

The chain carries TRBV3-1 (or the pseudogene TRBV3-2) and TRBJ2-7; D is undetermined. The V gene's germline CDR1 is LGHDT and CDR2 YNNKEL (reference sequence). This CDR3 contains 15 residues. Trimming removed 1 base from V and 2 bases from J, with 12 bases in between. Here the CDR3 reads CASSQGRGNTYEQYF. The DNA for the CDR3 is TGTGCCAGCAGCCAAGGTCGAGGAAACACCTACGAGCAGTACTTC.

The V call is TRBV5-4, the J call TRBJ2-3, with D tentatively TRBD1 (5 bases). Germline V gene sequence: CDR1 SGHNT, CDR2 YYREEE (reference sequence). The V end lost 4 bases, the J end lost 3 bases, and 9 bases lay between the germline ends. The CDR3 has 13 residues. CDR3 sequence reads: CASSPDSTDTQYF. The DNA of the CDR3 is TGTGCCAGCAGCCCTGACAGTACAGATACGCAGTATTTT.

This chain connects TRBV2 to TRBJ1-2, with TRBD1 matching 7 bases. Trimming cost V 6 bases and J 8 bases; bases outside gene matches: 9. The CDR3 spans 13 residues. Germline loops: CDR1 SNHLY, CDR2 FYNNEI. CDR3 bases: TGTGCCAGCAGCTCGACAGGGTTCGAAGGCTACACCTTC. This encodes CASSSTGFEGYTF.

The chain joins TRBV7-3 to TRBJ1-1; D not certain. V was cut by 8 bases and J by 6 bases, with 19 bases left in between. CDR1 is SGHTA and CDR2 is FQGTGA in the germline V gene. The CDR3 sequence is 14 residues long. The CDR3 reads CASAPVGLGSEAFF. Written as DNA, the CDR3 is TGTGCCAGCGCCCCTGTCGGCCTGGGCTCTGAAGCTTTCTTT.

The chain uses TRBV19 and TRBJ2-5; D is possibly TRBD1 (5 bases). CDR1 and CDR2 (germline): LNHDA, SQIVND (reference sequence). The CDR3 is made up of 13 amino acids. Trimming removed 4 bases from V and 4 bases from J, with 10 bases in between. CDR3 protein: CASSKGLGETQYF. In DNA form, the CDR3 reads TGTGCCAGTAGTAAGGGGTTGGGAGAGACCCAGTACTTC.

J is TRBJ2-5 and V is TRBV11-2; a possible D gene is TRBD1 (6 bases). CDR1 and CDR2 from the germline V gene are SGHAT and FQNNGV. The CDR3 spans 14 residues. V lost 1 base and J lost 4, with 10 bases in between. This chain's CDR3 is CASSLGLRGETQYF. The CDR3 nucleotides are TGTGCCAGCAGCTTAGGTCTCAGGGGAGAGACCCAGTACTTC. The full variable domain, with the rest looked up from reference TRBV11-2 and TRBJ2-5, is EAGVAQSPRYKIIEKRQSVAFWCNPISGHATLYWYQQILGQGPKLLIQFQNNGVVDDSQLPKDRFSAERLKGVDSTLKIQPAKLEDSAVYLCASSLGLRGETQYFGPGTRLLVL.

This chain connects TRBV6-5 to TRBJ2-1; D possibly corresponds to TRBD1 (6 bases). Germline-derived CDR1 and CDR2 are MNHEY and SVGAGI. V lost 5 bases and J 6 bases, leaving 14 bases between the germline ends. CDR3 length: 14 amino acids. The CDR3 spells CASSQTGLINEQFF. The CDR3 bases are TGTGCCAGCAGTCAAACAGGGTTGATCAATGAGCAGTTCTTC.

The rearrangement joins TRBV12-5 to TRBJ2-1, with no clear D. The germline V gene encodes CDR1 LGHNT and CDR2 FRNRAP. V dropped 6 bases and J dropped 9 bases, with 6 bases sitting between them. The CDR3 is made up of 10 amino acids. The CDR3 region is CASGRSEQFF. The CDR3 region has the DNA TGTGCTAGTGGCCGTAGTGAGCAGTTCTTC.

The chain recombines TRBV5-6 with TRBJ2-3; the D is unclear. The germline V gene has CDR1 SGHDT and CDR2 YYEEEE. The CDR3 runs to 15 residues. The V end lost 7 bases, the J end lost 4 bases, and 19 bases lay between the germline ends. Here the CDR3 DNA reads TGTGCCAGCTCAATGGGTATTAGCTCGGCAGATACGCAGTATTTT. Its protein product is CASSMGISSADTQYF.

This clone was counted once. The CDR3 sequence is CASSFGFYGYTF. CDR3 sequence (DNA): TGTGCCAGCAGTTTCGGGTTTTATGGCTACACCTTC. The chain couples TRBV12-3 or TRBV12-4 to TRBJ1-2; no definite D call. The CDR3 spans 12 residues. V shed 3 bases and J shed 5 bases, with 7 bases lying between them.

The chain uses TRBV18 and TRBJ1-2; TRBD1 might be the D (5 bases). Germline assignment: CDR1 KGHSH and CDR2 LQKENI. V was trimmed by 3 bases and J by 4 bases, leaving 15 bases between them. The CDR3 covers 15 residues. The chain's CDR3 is CASSPTSQESYGYTF. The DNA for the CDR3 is TGTGCCAGCTCACCCACTTCACAGGAGAGCTATGGCTACACCTTC.

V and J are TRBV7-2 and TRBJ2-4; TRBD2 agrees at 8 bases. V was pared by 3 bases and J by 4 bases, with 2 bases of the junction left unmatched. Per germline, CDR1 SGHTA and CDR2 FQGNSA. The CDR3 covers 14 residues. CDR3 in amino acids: CASSFSGAKNIQYF. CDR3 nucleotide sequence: TGTGCCAGCAGCTTTAGCGGGGCGAAAAACATTCAGTACTTC.

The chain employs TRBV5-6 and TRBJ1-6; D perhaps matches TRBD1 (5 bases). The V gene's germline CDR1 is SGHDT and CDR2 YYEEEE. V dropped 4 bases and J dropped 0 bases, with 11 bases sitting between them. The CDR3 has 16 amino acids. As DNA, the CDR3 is TGTGCCAGCAGCAGGGACGGGAGCTCCTATAATTCACCCCTCCACTTT. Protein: CASSRDGSSYNSPLHF.

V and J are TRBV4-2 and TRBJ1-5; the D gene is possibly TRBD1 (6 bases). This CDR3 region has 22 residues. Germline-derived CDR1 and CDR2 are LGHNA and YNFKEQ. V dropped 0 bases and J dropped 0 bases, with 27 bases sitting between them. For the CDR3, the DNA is TGTGCCAGCAGCCAAGATGGGGGGGGGCTGGGTACGCGGGCGTTTAGCAATCAGCCCCAGCATTTT. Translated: CASSQDGGGLGTRAFSNQPQHF.

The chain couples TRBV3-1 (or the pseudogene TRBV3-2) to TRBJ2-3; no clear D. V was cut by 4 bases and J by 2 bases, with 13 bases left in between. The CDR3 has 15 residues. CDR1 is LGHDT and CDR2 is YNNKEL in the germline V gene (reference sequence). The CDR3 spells CASSLSFRTTDTQYF. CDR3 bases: TGTGCCAGCAGCCTATCTTTCAGAACCACAGATACGCAGTATTTT.

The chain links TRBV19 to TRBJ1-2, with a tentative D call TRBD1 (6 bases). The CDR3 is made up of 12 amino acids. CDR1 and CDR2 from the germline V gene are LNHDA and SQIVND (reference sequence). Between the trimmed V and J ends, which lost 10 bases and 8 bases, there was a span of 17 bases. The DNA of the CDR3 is TGTGCCATCGCGAGAGGGGGGGGCGGCTACACCTTC. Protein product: CAIARGGGGYTF.

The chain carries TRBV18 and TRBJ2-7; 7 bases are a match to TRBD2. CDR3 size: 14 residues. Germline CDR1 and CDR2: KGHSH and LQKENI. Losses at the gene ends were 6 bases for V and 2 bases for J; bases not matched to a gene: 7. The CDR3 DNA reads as TGTGCCAGCTCCCAACTAGCGCCCCCCTACGAGCAGTACTTC. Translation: CASSQLAPPYEQYF.

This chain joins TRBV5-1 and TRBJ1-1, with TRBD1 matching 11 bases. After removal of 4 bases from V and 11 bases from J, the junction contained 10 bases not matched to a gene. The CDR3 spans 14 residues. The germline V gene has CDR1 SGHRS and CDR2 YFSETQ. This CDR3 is CASSPGTGGERAFF. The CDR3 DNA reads TGCGCCAGCAGCCCGGGGACAGGGGGGGAGCGGGCTTTCTTT.

The CDR3: CAWSVASMNTEAFF. The CDR3 DNA reads as TGTGCCTGGAGTGTAGCTAGTATGAACACTGAAGCTTTCTTT. The J gene is TRBJ1-1, the V gene TRBV30; D is uncertain. V lost 0 bases and J 0 bases, leaving 8 bases between the germline ends. Germline CDR1 and CDR2: GTSNPN and SVGIG (reference sequence). The CDR3 is made up of 14 amino acids.

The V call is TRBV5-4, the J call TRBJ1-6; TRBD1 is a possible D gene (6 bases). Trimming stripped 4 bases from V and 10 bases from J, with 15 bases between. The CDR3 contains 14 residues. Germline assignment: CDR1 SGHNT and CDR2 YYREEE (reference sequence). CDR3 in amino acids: CASSPGQRGSPLHF. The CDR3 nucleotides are TGTGCCAGCAGCCCGGGACAAAGAGGGTCACCCCTCCACTTT.

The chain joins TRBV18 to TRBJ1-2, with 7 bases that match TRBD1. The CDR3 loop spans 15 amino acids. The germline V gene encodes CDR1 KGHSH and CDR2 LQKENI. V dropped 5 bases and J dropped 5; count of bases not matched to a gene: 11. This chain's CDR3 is CASSWDRGTQYGYTF. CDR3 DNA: TGTGCCAGCTCATGGGACAGAGGGACACAATATGGCTACACCTTC.

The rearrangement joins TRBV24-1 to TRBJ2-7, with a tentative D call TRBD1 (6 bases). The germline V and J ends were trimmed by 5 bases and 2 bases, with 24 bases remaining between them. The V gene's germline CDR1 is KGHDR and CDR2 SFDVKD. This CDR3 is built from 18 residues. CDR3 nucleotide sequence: TGTGCCACCAGTGGAAGGAGGTGGCAGGGGCACACCCCCTACGAGCAGTACTTC. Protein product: CATSGRRWQGHTPYEQYF.